This T cell receptor beta chain was captured by sequencing in a study of shared clonotypes between healthy human individuals. Generated by immunoSEQ multiplex PCR, the TCRdb table keeps only in-frame clones and is missing some. In the table there are over a million clones, around 95% of which are singletons. Material for sequencing was naive CD4+ T cells sorted from blood. The subset: CD45RA+ positively selected. The sequence derives from a man aged 30 to 39 in good health.

The CDR3 DNA reads TGTGCCAGCAGCCAGACTAGCGGGAGGGGTGGTGAGCAGTTCTTC. Its protein product is CASSQTSGRGGEQFF. The V call is TRBV14, the J call TRBJ2-1, with 14 bases lining up with TRBD2. The CDR3 is made up of 15 amino acids. Germline V lookup: CDR1 SGHDN, CDR2 FVKESK. The J segment lost 9 bases and the V segment lost 3 bases, leaving 4 bases of the junction unmatched.